This is a list of T cell receptor beta chains from one sample in a study of CD8 T cells in ankylosing spondylitis. TCRdb recomputed calls from the 5' RACE reads with MiXCR, one row per CDR3 protein. The table lists some 450,000 distinct CDR3 sequences, 17% of them singletons. Sequenced material: blood, either unsorted or a sorted T cell fraction (not recorded which). The receptor source for this set is a male donor with ankylosing spondylitis. Both conserved end residues are part of each CDR3. D genes are given only for firm matches. The listing skips clone size in some rows; elsewhere it reads once, few, many or a size class.

d_gene	v_gene	abundance	j_gene	CDR3nt	CDR3aa
-	TRBV20-1	many	TRBJ1-2	TGCAGTGCTAGAGATGGGGGGAGCAGTACTAACTATGGCTACACCTTC	CSARDGGSSTNYGYTF
-	TRBV12-3/TRBV12-4	few	TRBJ1-4	TGTGCCAGCAGTTCCGTAAGGGACGGCGCAACTAATGAAAAACTGTTTTTT	CASSSVRDGATNEKLFF
TRBD2	TRBV7-2	-	TRBJ2-5	TGTGCCAGCAGCAGATTAGCGGGAGGCCGGCAGACCCAGTACTTC	CASSRLAGGRQTQYF
TRBD1	TRBV29-1	few	TRBJ1-6	TGCAGCGTTGGTGTGGACAGGGACTCACCCCTCCACTTT	CSVGVDRDSPLHF
-	TRBV12-3/TRBV12-4	many	TRBJ2-1	TGTGCCAGCAGTCTCCAGGCCTCCTACAATGAGCAGTTCTTC	CASSLQASYNEQFF
-	TRBV6-5	-	TRBJ2-3	TGTGCCAGCAGTTACGGCAGGGCGAAAAACACAGATACGCAGTATTTT	CASSYGRAKNTDTQYF
-	TRBV6-1	-	TRBJ1-1	TGTGCCAGCAGTGGTTGGCTGGAAGCTTTCTTT	CASSGWLEAFF
-	TRBV7-3	-	TRBJ2-1	TGTGCCAGCAGCATCAATACGGGGGATGAGCAGTTCTTC	CASSINTGDEQFF
-	TRBV7-8	few	TRBJ2-3	TGTGCCAGCAGCTTGGGAGTTCGGGGAAGCACAGATACGCAGTATTTT	CASSLGVRGSTDTQYF
-	TRBV7-2	few	TRBJ2-5	TGTGCCAGCAGCCAGAGGGGGGGGGAGACCCAGTACTTC	CASSQRGGETQYF
-	TRBV27	few	TRBJ2-7	TGTGCCAGCAGTTTAGGTTCCGGGCAGGGGCCCTACGAGCAGTACTTC	CASSLGSGQGPYEQYF
TRBD2	TRBV20-1	-	TRBJ2-3	TGCAGTGCTAGAGGGGTTAGCGGGAGGCCAACCACAGATACGCAGTATTTT	CSARGVSGRPTTDTQYF
-	TRBV20-1	-	TRBJ1-5	TGCTGTGCTAGAGATCAGGGGCAGGTCCTCGAGAGCAATCAGCCCCAGCATTTT	CCARDQGQVLESNQPQHF
TRBD2	TRBV20-1	-	TRBJ2-1	TGCAGTGCCTGCCCCCGCGGGAGGGTTAACAATGAGCAGTTCTTC	CSACPRGRVNNEQFF
TRBD1	TRBV4-3	many	TRBJ1-1	TGCGCCAGCAGCCGAGACAGGGGAGGAACTGAAGCTTTCTTT	CASSRDRGGTEAFF
-	TRBV11-2	few	TRBJ2-5	TGTGCCAGCAGCTTCTCGAGGGGCCTTCCCCAAGAGACCCAGTACTTC	CASSFSRGLPQETQYF
-	TRBV28	-	TRBJ2-7	TGTGCCAGCAGAGAGTTATCGGCAGGGGTACACGAGCAGTACTTC	CASRELSAGVHEQYF
-	TRBV7-2	few	TRBJ2-1	TGTGCCAGCAGCTCCAAGTTCTTC	CASSSKFF
-	TRBV5-1	-	TRBJ2-2	TGCGCCAGCAGCTTGGGTAGGAGTCACACCGGGGAGCTGTTTTTT	CASSLGRSHTGELFF
TRBD2	TRBV24-1	-	TRBJ2-3	TGTGCCACCAGCGGGACTAGCGGCGGTACGCAGTATTTT	CATSGTSGGTQYF
-	TRBV12-3/TRBV12-4	few	TRBJ2-5	TGTGCCAGCAAGGCGTCTCAAGAGACCCAGTACTTC	CASKASQETQYF
-	TRBV13	once	TRBJ1-1	TGTGCCAGCAGCCCCTCTCCGACCAGGAACACTGAAGCTTTCTTT	CASSPSPTRNTEAFF
-	TRBV7-2	-	TRBJ2-3	TGTGCCAGCAGCCCCAGCGAAGTCCCAGATACGCAGTATTTT	CASSPSEVPDTQYF
-	TRBV11-2	few	TRBJ1-2	TGTGCCAGCAGCGGGCAGGGTACTAACTATGGCTACACCTTC	CASSGQGTNYGYTF
-	TRBV9	few	TRBJ2-3	TGTGCCAGCAGCGTAGCCGGGGACACCTTCACAGATACGCAGTATTTT	CASSVAGDTFTDTQYF
TRBD1	TRBV25-1	-	TRBJ1-1	TGTGCCAGCAGTCCACAGGGGGCCAGCACTGAAGCTTTCTTT	CASSPQGASTEAFF
-	TRBV2	many	TRBJ2-1	TGTGCCAGCAGTAGAGGCGGGGCTACACTCGATGAGCAGTTCTTC	CASSRGGATLDEQFF
-	TRBV3-1	few	TRBJ1-1	TGTGCCAGCAGCCAACGGGAGGGCACTGAAGCTTTCTTT	CASSQREGTEAFF